The sequence of this TCR beta chain was determined in a study of Ad26.COV2.S vaccination and SARS-CoV-2 variants. Treatment given: around 19 received Ad26.COV2.S at low or high dose, single or two shots; roughly five received placebo; per-sample allocation not given. The study sampled participants on day 63 after the first vaccine or placebo injection. Assay used: immunoSEQ multiplex PCR; TCRdb lists only in-frame clones, some missing. The table records under 300,000 clones, about 83% of them present only once. This CDR3 comprises 13 residues. Germline V gives CDR1 GTSNPN, CDR2 SVGIG (reference sequence).

The clonotype originates from a person between 18 and 60 years old who received the Ad26.COV2.S COVID-19 vaccine or a placebo. The chain recombines TRBV30 with TRBJ2-3; 9 nucleotides align to TRBD2. The sample was peripheral blood, taken in a trial of Ad26.COV2.S vaccine versus placebo. The CDR3 DNA reads as TGTGGGGCCCAGCGGGGGGCAACAGATACGCAGTATTTT. Translation gives CGAQRGATDTQYF. Based on the CDR3 plus reference TRBV30 and TRBJ2-3, the full variable domain is SQTIHQWPATLVQPVGSPLSLECTVEGTSNPNLYWYRQAAGRGLQLLFYSVGIGQISSEVPQNLSASRPQDRQFILSSKKLLLSDSGFYLCGAQRGATDTQYFGPGTRLTVL.